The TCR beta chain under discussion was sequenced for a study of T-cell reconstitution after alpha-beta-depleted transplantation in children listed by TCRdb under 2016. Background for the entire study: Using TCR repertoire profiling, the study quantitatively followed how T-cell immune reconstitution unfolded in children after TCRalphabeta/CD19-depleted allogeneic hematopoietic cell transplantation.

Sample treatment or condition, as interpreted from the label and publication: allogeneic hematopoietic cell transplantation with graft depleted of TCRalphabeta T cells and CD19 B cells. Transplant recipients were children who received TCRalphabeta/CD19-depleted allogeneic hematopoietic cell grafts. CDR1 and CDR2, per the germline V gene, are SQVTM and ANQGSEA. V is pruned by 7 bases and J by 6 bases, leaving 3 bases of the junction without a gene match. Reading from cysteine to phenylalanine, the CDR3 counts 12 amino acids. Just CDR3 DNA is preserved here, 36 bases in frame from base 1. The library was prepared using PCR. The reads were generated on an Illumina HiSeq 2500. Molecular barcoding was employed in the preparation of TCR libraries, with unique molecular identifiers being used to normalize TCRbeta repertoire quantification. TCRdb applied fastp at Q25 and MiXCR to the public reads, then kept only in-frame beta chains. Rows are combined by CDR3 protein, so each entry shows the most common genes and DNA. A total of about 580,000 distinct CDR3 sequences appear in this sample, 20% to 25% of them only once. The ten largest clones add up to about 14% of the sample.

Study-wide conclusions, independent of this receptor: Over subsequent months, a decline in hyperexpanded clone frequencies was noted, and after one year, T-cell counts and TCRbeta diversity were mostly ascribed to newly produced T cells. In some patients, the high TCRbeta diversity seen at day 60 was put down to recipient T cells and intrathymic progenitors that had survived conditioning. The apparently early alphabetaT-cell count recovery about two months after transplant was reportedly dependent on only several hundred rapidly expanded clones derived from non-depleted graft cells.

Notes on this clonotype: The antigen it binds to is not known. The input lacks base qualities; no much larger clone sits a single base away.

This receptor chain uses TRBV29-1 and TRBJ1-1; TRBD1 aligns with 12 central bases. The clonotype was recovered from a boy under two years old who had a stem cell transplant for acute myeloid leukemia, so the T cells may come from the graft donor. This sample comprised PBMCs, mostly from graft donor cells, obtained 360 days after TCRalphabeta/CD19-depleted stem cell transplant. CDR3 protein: CSGDRGQSEAFF. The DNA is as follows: TGCAGCGGGGACAGGGGGCAATCTGAAGCTTTCTTT.